This TCR beta chain was found in a study of blood T cell repertoires in COVID-19. Study overall: Samples of COVID-19 (acute and convalescent) were obtained from the United States, Italy and Spain.

Germline V gives CDR1 LNHDA, CDR2 SQIVND (reference sequence). The CDR3 sequence is 19 residues long. Trimming took 2 bases from V and 8 from J; bases not matched to a gene: 21. Those enrolled, adults aged roughly 18 to 100 years, came from 20 to 25 US areas. Each recovered donor of Cohort 3 presented with two negative PCRs, clearance, or symptom resolution. Clones were read by immunoSEQ multiplex PCR, and TCRdb kept only the in-frame ones, dropping some. The sample holds approximately 250,000 clones, approximately 84% seen once. The TCR originated in a man aged 40-55 years who had recovered from COVID-19. The gene calls are TRBV19 and TRBJ2-1, with 7 positions matching TRBD1. The sample comprised PBMCs or T cells enriched from blood (not recorded which). CDR3 DNA: TGTGCCAGTAGTATAACTACAGGGGAGTTGGGACCGACGGGCTATGAGCAGTTCTTC. Protein product: CASSITTGELGPTGYEQFF.